This record covers a single TCR beta chain. This record belongs to a study of blood T cell repertoires in COVID-19. TCRdb keeps only in-frame clones here, not all; method: immunoSEQ multiplex PCR. Found here are more than 200,000 clones, approximately 87% of them singletons; the top ten hold 2.2%. The CDR3 loop spans 17 amino acids. CDR1 and CDR2 (germline): LGHDT, YNNKEL (reference sequence). V shed 1 base and J 0 bases; nucleotides not matched to a gene: 7. The gene calls are TRBV3-1 (or the pseudogene TRBV3-2) and TRBJ2-3; 7 positions agree with TRBD2. The receptor's source is a woman aged 50 to 60 with acute or convalescent COVID-19. The sequenced sample was peripheral blood. The CDR3 spells CASSQARTSSSTDTQYF. DNA for the CDR3: TGTGCCAGCAGCCAAGCGCGGACTAGTTCAAGCACAGATACGCAGTATTTT.